Below, 23 T cell receptor beta chains from the same sample are listed, as sequenced in a study of T cell changes during pregnancy in multiple sclerosis. Assay used: immunoSEQ multiplex PCR; TCRdb lists only in-frame clones, some missing. Of roughly 20,000 clones detected, approximately 90% appear once; the ten largest clones hold 0.68%. Sequences were derived from CD4+ T cells from peripheral blood mononuclear cells, sampled in the third trimester of pregnancy. All receptors come from a female donor with multiple sclerosis, enrolled in a pregnancy study.

The chain links TRBV20-1 to TRBJ2-3; 7 bases fit TRBD1. CDR1 is DFQATT, CDR2 SNEGSKA, per germline (reference sequence). The junction had 7 bases not matched to a gene; V was cut back by 6 bases and J by 10 bases. The CDR3 runs 11 residues. CDR3 in amino acids: CSAFYRGAQYF. Written as DNA, the CDR3 is TGCAGTGCCTTTTACAGGGGAGCGCAGTATTTT.

In its sample, this clone was seen once. The chain uses TRBV7-2 and TRBJ1-1; D unresolved. From germline, CDR1 is SGHTA and CDR2 FQGNSA. Trimming took 5 bases from V and 3 from J, leaving 4 bases between them. The CDR3 runs 11 residues. This CDR3 reads CASSPYTEAFF. The CDR3 DNA sequence: TGTGCCAGCAGCCCATACACTGAAGCTTTCTTT.

This clone was counted only a few times. This chain joins TRBV18 and TRBJ1-4; 9 bases agree with TRBD1. The ends lost 2 bases at V and 6 bases at J; junction bases unmatched: 4. From germline, CDR1 is KGHSH and CDR2 LQKENI. The CDR3 covers 15 residues. The CDR3, as DNA: TGTGCCAGCTCACCAAGGACAGGGGCAGATGAAAAACTGTTTTTT. It encodes CASSPRTGADEKLFF.

This rearrangement joins TRBV10-1 to TRBJ2-7, with 8 bases lining up with TRBD1. CDR1 WNHNN and CDR2 SYGVQD come from the germline V gene (reference sequence). J was trimmed by 5 bases and V by 6 bases; bases with no gene match: 9. The CDR3 has 14 residues. CDR3 nucleotide sequence: TGCGCCAGCAGCGGACAGGGCCGGACCCACGAGCAGTACTTC. Residues: CASSGQGRTHEQYF.

This clone was counted a single time. The rearrangement joins TRBV5-5 to TRBJ1-2, with D unclear. V lost 1 base and J lost 8, with 18 bases in between. In germline, CDR1 is SGHKS, CDR2 YYEKEE (reference sequence). CDR3 length equals 15 residues. CDR3 sequence: CASSLNPEPGGGYTF. CDR3 nucleotide sequence: TGTGCCAGCAGCTTGAATCCTGAACCCGGCGGAGGCTACACCTTC. Variable domain in full (rest from reference TRBV5-5 and TRBJ1-2): DAGVTQSPTHLIKTRGQQVTLRCSPISGHKSVSWYQQVLGQGPQFIFQYYEKEERGRGNFPDRFSARQFPNYSSELNVNALLLGDSALYLCASSLNPEPGGGYTFGSGTRLTVV.

The V gene is TRBV28, the J gene TRBJ2-5; TRBD2 agrees at 7 bases. Trimming cost V 3 bases and J 0 bases; bases outside gene matches: 1. The CDR3 is 14 amino acids. Germline V lookup: CDR1 MDHEN, CDR2 SYDVKM. CDR3 region: CASSLRGYQETQYF. DNA of the CDR3: TGTGCCAGCAGTTTGCGGGGGTACCAAGAGACCCAGTACTTC.

The J gene is TRBJ1-4, the V gene TRBV5-4, with TRBD1 identical over 11 bases. V shed 0 bases and J 7 bases; nucleotides not matched to a gene: 11. CDR3 length: 18 amino acids. Germline CDR1 reads SGHNT; CDR2 reads YYREEE (reference sequence). Here the CDR3 DNA reads TGTGCCAGCAGCTTGGATCTCGTACCGGGACAGGGGGGTGAAAAACTGTTTTTT. The encoded protein is CASSLDLVPGQGGEKLFF.

The chain employs TRBV5-1 and TRBJ2-7; 7 nucleotides align to TRBD1. The CDR3 is made up of 14 amino acids. Germline V gives CDR1 SGHRS, CDR2 YFSETQ. Losses at the gene ends were 1 base for V and 3 bases for J; bases not matched to a gene: 4. The CDR3 loop reads CASSLRDSHYEQYF. The DNA of the CDR3 is TGCGCCAGCAGCTTGCGGGACAGCCACTACGAGCAGTACTTC.

The chain recombines TRBV5-4 with TRBJ1-2; D gene unclear. The CDR3 runs to 13 residues. Germline V CDR1 and CDR2: SGHNT, YYREEE (reference sequence). With 0 bases removed from V and 3 bases from J, the gap between germline ends came to 6 bases. CDR3 coding DNA: TGTGCCAGCAGCTTGGACAGTTACTATGGCTACACCTTC. Its protein product is CASSLDSYYGYTF.

This chain connects TRBV19 to TRBJ1-4, with D possibly being TRBD1 (5 bases). V dropped 4 bases and J dropped 8 bases, with 14 bases sitting between them. The CDR3 length is 14 residues. The germline V gene has CDR1 LNHDA and CDR2 SQIVND (reference sequence). CDR3 sequence (DNA): TGTGCCAGTAGTACCCAGGCGGGGGAGGAAAAACTGTTTTTT. This gives the protein CASSTQAGEEKLFF. The complete variable domain, with remaining parts taken from reference TRBV19 and TRBJ1-4, reads DGGITQSPKYLFRKEGQNVTLSCEQNLNHDAMYWYRQDPGQGLRLIYYSQIVNDFQKGDIAEGYSVSREKKESFPLTVTSAQKNPTAFYLCASSTQAGEEKLFFGSGTQLSVL.

This chain joins TRBV27 and TRBJ2-1; D possibly corresponds to TRBD2 (6 bases). CDR3 length: 14 amino acids. Between the trimmed V and J ends, which lost 1 base and 7 bases, there was a span of 11 bases. Germline V gene lookup returns CDR1 MNHEY and CDR2 SMNVEV (reference sequence). The CDR3 spells CASSLYGGGNEQFF. CDR3 nucleotides: TGTGCCAGCAGTTTATATGGAGGAGGGAATGAGCAGTTCTTC.

This chain links TRBV10-3 with TRBJ1-5; D remains ambiguous. This CDR3 contains 13 residues. Trimming stripped 10 bases from V and 0 bases from J, with 10 bases between. In germline, CDR1 is ENHRY, CDR2 SYGVKD. CDR3 bases: TGTGCCACCGCCCCCTATAGCAATCAGCCCCAGCATTTT. It codes for CATAPYSNQPQHF.

The chain recombines TRBV9 with TRBJ2-2, with 10 bases lining up with TRBD1. Unmatched junction bases numbered 5, after V lost 0 bases and J lost 3 bases. CDR1 SGDLS and CDR2 YYNGEE come from the germline V gene. The CDR3 runs to 17 residues. The CDR3 DNA reads TGTGCCAGCAGCGTAGGGGGGACAGGGGCACACACCGGGGAGCTGTTTTTT. This codes for CASSVGGTGAHTGELFF.

The chain combines TRBV5-1 with TRBJ1-2, with 9 bases that match TRBD1. The germline V gene encodes CDR1 SGHRS and CDR2 YFSETQ. With 3 bases clipped from V and 8 bases from J, the junction kept 8 bases outside the gene matches. This CDR3 comprises 14 residues. CDR3 sequence reads: CASSYVTGGRGYTF. DNA for the CDR3: TGCGCCAGCAGCTATGTGACAGGGGGTCGGGGCTACACCTTC.

The rearrangement links TRBV7-2 to TRBJ2-7, with D uncertain. Germline V gives CDR1 SGHTA, CDR2 FQGNSA. This CDR3 is 15 amino acids long. Trimming left V 2 bases short and J 2 bases short, with 13 bases between. The CDR3 loop reads CASSLQSSPTYEQYF. As DNA, the CDR3 is TGTGCCAGCAGCTTACAGTCTTCCCCCACCTACGAGCAGTACTTC.

The rearrangement joins TRBV6-5 to TRBJ1-3; 9 nucleotides line up with TRBD1. CDR3 length equals 15 residues. V trimming: 2 bases; J trimming: 4 bases; junction bases outside the gene matches: 3. Germline V gene data show CDR1 as MNHEY and CDR2 as SVGAGI. CDR3 in DNA: TGTGCCAGCAGTTACACGGGACAGGGAGGAAACACCATATATTTT. It yields the protein CASSYTGQGGNTIYF.

This sequence joins TRBV4-2 and TRBJ2-7, with a tentative D call TRBD2 (6 bases). The CDR3 sequence is 15 residues long. Germline V lookup: CDR1 LGHNA, CDR2 YNFKEQ. Trimming stripped 1 base from V and 6 bases from J, with 16 bases between. The CDR3 reads CASSQVRLDVSEQYF. The CDR3 DNA reads TGTGCCAGCAGCCAAGTTAGACTAGACGTCTCCGAGCAGTACTTC.

The J gene is TRBJ1-2, the V gene TRBV30, with D maybe TRBD1 (6 bases). The CDR3 covers 12 residues. V lost 2 bases, J lost 7 bases, and 11 bases lay in between. Germline CDR1 GTSNPN, CDR2 SVGIG (reference sequence). The DNA for the CDR3 is TGTGCCTGGAGTAGACAGGCGGGTGGCTACACCTTC. This gives the protein CAWSRQAGGYTF.

The rearrangement links TRBV7-8 to TRBJ1-4; D unresolved. The V and J ends lost 5 bases and 5 bases respectively, with 12 bases between them. The germline V gene encodes CDR1 SGHVS and CDR2 FQNEAQ. The CDR3 totals 14 residues. The CDR3 region is CASSPRSFNEKLFF. CDR3 coding DNA: TGTGCCAGCAGCCCCCGGTCGTTCAATGAAAAACTGTTTTTT.

J is TRBJ1-1 and V is TRBV7-2; no definite D call. CDR1 and CDR2 (germline): SGHTA, FQGNSA. The CDR3 loop spans 13 amino acids. Trimming left V 4 bases short and J 8 bases short, with 14 bases between. The CDR3 nucleotides are TGTGCCAGCAGCTCGCACTCGAACTTGGAAGCTTTCTTT. The encoded protein is CASSSHSNLEAFF. The full variable domain, rest sourced from reference TRBV7-2 and TRBJ1-1, is GAGVSQSPSNKVTEKGKDVELRCDPISGHTALYWYRQSLGQGLEFLIYFQGNSAPDKSGLPSDRFSAERTGGSVSTLTIQRTQQEDSAVYLCASSSHSNLEAFFGQGTRLTVV.

The chain carries TRBV7-9 and TRBJ2-1; 9 positions agree with TRBD2. Trimming at V came to 10 bases and at J to 6 bases, leaving 25 bases not matched to a gene. This CDR3 has 19 amino acids. Germline assignment: CDR1 SEHNR and CDR2 FQNEAQ (reference sequence). The CDR3 protein is CATPPGGQPGTSSLNEQFF. CDR3 sequence (DNA): TGTGCCACCCCCCCCGGGGGCCAGCCCGGGACTAGCAGTCTCAATGAGCAGTTCTTC.

This rearrangement joins TRBV11-2 to TRBJ2-5; 7 bases fit TRBD2. V dropped 6 bases and J dropped 5; count of bases not matched to a gene: 15. Germline assignment: CDR1 SGHAT and CDR2 FQNNGV. The CDR3 length is 16 residues. CDR3 coding DNA: TGTGCCAGCAGTACCTCCGCCCCCCGGGGAGGGGAGACCCAGTACTTC. Translated, it gives CASSTSAPRGGETQYF.

This chain connects TRBV7-9 to TRBJ1-3; D is ambiguous. This CDR3 is 14 amino acids long. Germline V lookup: CDR1 SEHNR, CDR2 FQNEAQ (reference sequence). The V end was cut by 3 bases, the J end by 0 bases, with 6 bases between. In DNA, the CDR3 is TGTGCCAGCAGCTTCTCAGTCTCTGGAAACACCATATATTTT. This translates into CASSFSVSGNTIYF.